This entry lists 2 T cell receptor beta chains sequenced from one sample in a study of blood T cell repertoires in COVID-19. Repertoires were generated with immunoSEQ multiplex PCR, while TCRdb's copy carries only in-frame clones and drops some. The sample carries about 310,000 clones, more than 75% recorded once. Sequencing used peripheral blood. All receptors come from a man aged 45-60 years with active or convalescent COVID-19.

The V gene is TRBV5-1, the J gene TRBJ1-3; D may be TRBD1 (5 bases). This CDR3 is built from 14 residues. CDR1 is SGHRS and CDR2 is YFSETQ in the germline V gene. V shed 8 bases and J shed 3 bases, with 15 bases lying between them. The chain's CDR3 is CASSPQEFGNTIYF. The CDR3 bases are TGCGCCAGTAGCCCACAGGAGTTTGGAAACACCATATATTTT.

The chain carries TRBV7-8 and TRBJ1-1; 7 nucleotides line up with TRBD1. J was trimmed by 11 bases and V by 4 bases; bases with no gene match: 10. CDR3 length: 13 amino acids. Germline assignment: CDR1 SGHVS and CDR2 FQNEAQ. CDR3 sequence reads: CASSYGEGGRAFF. CDR3 nucleotide sequence: TGTGCCAGCAGCTACGGAGAAGGGGGCCGGGCTTTCTTT.